These T cell receptor beta chains were read from a single sample in a study of OX40 agonist ivuxolimab in advanced cancers. Measured with immunoSEQ multiplex PCR; TCRdb has only the in-frame clones, and not every one. The repertoire holds approximately 90,000 clones, about 90% seen once, with around 0.76% in the top ten. The specimen comprised CD4+ or CD8+ T cells sorted from blood, sampled in a trial of the OX40 agonist ivuxolimab. The receptors come from an adult with an advanced solid tumor such as melanoma, head and neck, liver or kidney cancer. CDR3s include the opening cysteine and the closing phenylalanine or tryptophan. D genes are given only for firm matches. Clone size is stated in some rows and not others, as once, few, many or a class when expanded.

.,TRBD2,TRBJ2-3,TRBV28,TGTGCCAGCAGTTTCCCGCCCGGGACTAGCGGGGGGCCTATAGATACGCAGTATTTT,CASSFPPGTSGGPIDTQYF
.,TRBD1,TRBJ1-6,TRBV5-1,TGCGCCAGCAGCTCCGGGACAGGGGGCGGATATAATTCACCCCTCCACTTT,CASSSGTGGGYNSPLHF
few,.,TRBJ1-2,TRBV18,TGTGCCAGCTCACCCGGAAGCTATGGCTACACCTTC,CASSPGSYGYTF
.,.,TRBJ1-5,TRBV7-2,TGTGCCAGCAGCCCGGAAGGACAGCGCCATCAGCCCCAGCATTTT,CASSPEGQRHQPQHF
.,.,TRBJ2-3,TRBV29-1,TGCAGCGTTGCTGCTTCCACAGATACGCAGTATTTT,CSVAASTDTQYF
.,TRBD2,TRBJ2-3,TRBV4-1,TGCGCCAGCAGCCAGACCATAGCGGGGGTAGGGGATACGCAGTATTTT,CASSQTIAGVGDTQYF
.,.,TRBJ2-1,TRBV11-3,TGTGCCAGCAGCTCCAGGGGATTTCCCTACAATGAGCAGTTCTTC,CASSSRGFPYNEQFF
once,.,TRBJ2-7,TRBV7-2,TGTGCCAGCAGCTTAGTGCCGGGCGGCTACGAGCAGTACTTC,CASSLVPGGYEQYF
.,.,TRBJ2-7,TRBV11-1,TGTGCCAGCAGCTTTGGTTGGACCCGATCGTCCCACGAGCAGTACTTC,CASSFGWTRSSHEQYF
.,.,TRBJ2-7,TRBV5-1,TGCGCCAGCAGAACTACTTTGGGTGGGGAGCAGTACTTC,CASRTTLGGEQYF
.,.,TRBJ2-6,TRBV28,TGTGCCAGCAGTTTTCTGACTGTTACACCCCTGGCCCAGGGGCGCTCTGGGGCCAACGTCCTGACTTTC,CASSFLTVTPLAQGRSGANVLTF
.,.,TRBJ2-5,TRBV7-2,TGTGCCAGCAGTCCCTTTTGGGAGACCCAGTACTTC,CASSPFWETQYF
.,TRBD1,TRBJ1-2,TRBV6-4,TGTGCCAGCAGACTCGGACAGGCCCCTGGTTATGGCTACACCTTC,CASRLGQAPGYGYTF
.,.,TRBJ2-7,TRBV4-2,TGTGCCAGCAGCCAAGACCCCCGACAGGACGAGCAGTACTTC,CASSQDPRQDEQYF
.,.,TRBJ2-1,TRBV11-2,TGTGCCAGCAGCTCCTCCGGGGCGAATGAGCAGTTCTTC,CASSSSGANEQFF
.,.,TRBJ1-2,TRBV30,TGTGCCTGCAAACGGACGTTATATGGCTACAGGGCCTACACCTTC,CACKRTLYGYRAYTF
.,.,TRBJ1-6,TRBV28,TGTGCCAGCAGGGAAATATATAATTCACCCCTCCACTTT,CASREIYNSPLHF
once,.,TRBJ2-4,TRBV11-2,TGTGCCAGCAGCTTAGTACAGGGAGTCAAAAACATTCAGTACTTC,CASSLVQGVKNIQYF
.,.,TRBJ2-7,TRBV5-1,TGCGCCAGCAGCCCCGAAGGGGGCGGGGGGTACTTC,CASSPEGGGGYF
.,.,TRBJ1-6,TRBV27,TGTGCCAGCAGTTTATCTAGTCAGGGCCTGGATTCACCCCTCCACTTT,CASSLSSQGLDSPLHF